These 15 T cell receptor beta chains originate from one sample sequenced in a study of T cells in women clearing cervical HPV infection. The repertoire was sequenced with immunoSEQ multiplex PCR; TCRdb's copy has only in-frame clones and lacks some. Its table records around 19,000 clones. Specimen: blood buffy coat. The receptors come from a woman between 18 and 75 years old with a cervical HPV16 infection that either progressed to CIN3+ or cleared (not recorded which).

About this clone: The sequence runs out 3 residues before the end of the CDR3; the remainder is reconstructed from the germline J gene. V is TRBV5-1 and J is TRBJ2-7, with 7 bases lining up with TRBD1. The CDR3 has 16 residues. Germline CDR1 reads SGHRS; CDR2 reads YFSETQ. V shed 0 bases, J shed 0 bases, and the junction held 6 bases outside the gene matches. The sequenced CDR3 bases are TGCGCCAGCAGCTTGGCGACAGGGCCTTTCTCCTACGAG. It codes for CASSLATGPFSYE. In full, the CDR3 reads CASSLATGPFSYEQYF.

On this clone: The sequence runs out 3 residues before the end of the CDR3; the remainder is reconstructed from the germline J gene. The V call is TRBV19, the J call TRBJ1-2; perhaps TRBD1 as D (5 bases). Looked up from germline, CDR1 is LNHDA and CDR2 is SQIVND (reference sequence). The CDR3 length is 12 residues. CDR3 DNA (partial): TGTGCCAGTAGTACCGGCAGGGATACC. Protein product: CASSTGRDT. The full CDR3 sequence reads CASSTGRDTYTF. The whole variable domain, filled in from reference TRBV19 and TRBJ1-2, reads DGGITQSPKYLFRKEGQNVTLSCEQNLNHDAMYWYRQDPGQGLRLIYYSQIVNDFQKGDIAEGYSVSREKKESFPLTVTSAQKNPTAFYLCASSTGRDTYTFGSGTRLTVV.

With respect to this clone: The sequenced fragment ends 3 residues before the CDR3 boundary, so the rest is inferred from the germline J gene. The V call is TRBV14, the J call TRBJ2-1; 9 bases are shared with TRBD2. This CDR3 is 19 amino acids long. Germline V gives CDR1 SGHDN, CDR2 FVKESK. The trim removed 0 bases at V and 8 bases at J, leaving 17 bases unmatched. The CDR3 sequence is CASSQDVRASGKPGDEQFF. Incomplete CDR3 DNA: TGTGCCAGCAGCCAAGATGTTAGGGCTAGCGGGAAACCTGGGGATGAG.

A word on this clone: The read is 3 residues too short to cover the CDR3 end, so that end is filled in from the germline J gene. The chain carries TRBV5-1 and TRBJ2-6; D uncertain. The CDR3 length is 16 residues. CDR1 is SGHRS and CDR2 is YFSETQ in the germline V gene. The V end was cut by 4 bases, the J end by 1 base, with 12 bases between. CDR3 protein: CASSTPLQSGANVLTF. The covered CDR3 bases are TGCGCCAGCAGCACCCCTCTTCAGTCTGGGGCCAACGTC.

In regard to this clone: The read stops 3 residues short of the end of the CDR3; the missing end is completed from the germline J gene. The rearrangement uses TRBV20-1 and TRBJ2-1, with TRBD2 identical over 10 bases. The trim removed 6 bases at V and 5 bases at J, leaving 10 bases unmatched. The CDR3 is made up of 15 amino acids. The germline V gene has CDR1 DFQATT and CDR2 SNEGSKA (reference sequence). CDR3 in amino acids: CSAPGASGGHNEQFF. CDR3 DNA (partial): TGCAGTGCCCCGGGGGCTAGCGGGGGCCACAATGAG.

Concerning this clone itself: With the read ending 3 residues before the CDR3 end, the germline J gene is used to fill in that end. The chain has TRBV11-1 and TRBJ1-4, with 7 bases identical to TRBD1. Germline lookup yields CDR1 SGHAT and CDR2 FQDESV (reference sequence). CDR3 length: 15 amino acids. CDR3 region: CASSIGGSGANVLFF. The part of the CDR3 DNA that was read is TGTGCCAGCAGTATAGGGGGCTCTGGGGCCAACGTA.

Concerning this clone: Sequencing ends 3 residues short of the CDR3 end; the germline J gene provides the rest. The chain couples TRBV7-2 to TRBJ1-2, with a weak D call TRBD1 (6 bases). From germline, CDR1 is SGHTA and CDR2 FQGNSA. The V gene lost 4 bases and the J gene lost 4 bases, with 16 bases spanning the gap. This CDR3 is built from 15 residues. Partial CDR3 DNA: TGTGCCAGCAGCTCCCCCCAGGGAGGGGGCTATGGC. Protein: CASSSPQGGGYG. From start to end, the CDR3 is CASSSPQGGGYGYTF.

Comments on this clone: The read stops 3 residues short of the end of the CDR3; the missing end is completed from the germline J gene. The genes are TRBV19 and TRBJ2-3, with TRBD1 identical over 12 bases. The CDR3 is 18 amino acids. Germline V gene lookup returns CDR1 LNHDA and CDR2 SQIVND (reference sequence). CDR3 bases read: TGTGCCAGTAGTATTTTGGGACAGGGGGCCTGGAGCAATCAGCCG. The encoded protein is CASSILGQGAWSNQP. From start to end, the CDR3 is CASSILGQGAWSNQPQYF.

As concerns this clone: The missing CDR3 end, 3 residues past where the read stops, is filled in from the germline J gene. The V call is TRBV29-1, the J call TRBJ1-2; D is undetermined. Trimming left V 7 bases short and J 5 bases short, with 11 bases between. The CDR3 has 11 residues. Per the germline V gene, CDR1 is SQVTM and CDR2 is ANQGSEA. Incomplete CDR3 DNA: TGCAGCGCTAGAGTAGGTTATGGC. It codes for CSARVGYG. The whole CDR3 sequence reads CSARVGYGYTF.

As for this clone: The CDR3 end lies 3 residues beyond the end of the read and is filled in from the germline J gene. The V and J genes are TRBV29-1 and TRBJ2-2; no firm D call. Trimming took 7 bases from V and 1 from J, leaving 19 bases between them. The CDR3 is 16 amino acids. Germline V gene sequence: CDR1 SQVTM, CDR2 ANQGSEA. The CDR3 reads CSAASQQQVNTGELFF. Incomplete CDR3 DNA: TGCAGCGCTGCGTCCCAACAGCAAGTGAACACCGGGGAG.

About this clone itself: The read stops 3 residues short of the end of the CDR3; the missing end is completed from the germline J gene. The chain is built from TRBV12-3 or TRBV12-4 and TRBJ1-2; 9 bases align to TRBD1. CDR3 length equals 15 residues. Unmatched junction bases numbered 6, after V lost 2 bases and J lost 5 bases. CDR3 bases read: TGTGCCAGCAGTTTACGGTCGACAGGGGGATATGGC. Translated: CASSLRSTGGYG. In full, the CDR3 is CASSLRSTGGYGYTF.

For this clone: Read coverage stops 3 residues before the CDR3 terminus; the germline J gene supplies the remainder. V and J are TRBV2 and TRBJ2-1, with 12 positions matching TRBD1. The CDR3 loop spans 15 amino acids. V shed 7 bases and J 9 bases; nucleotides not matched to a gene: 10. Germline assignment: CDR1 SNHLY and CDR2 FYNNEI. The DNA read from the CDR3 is TGTGCCAGCACCGGACCGGGACAGGGGGCTGGTGAG. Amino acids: CASTGPGQGAGE. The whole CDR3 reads CASTGPGQGAGEQFF.

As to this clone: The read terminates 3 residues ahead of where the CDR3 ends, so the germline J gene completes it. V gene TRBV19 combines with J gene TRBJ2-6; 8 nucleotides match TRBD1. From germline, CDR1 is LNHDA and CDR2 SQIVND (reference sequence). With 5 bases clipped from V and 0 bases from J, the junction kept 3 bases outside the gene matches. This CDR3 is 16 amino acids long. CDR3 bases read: TGTGCCAGTAGTTGGGGACAGGCCTCTGGGGCCAACGTC. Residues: CASSWGQASGANV. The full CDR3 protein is CASSWGQASGANVLTF.

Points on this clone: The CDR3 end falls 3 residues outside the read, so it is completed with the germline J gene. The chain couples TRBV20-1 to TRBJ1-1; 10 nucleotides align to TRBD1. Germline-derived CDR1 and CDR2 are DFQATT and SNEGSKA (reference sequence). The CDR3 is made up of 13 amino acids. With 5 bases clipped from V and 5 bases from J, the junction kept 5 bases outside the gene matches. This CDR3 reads CSAPGQGDTEAFF. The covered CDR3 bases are TGCAGTGCTCCCGGACAGGGGGATACTGAA.

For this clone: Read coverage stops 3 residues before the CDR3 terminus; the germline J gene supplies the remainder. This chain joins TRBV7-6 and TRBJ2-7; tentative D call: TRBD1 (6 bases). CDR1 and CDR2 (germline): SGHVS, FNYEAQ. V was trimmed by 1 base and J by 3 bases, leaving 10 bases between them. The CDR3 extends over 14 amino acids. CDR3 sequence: CASSLESDSYEQYF. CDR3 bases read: TGTGCCAGCAGCTTAGAGTCGGACAGCTACGAG.